This TCR beta chain came from a study of metastatic and nonmetastatic thyroid tumors. Study-wide background: Across blood and tumor or nodule tissue, repertoires from malignant and benign thyroid patients were compared with one another.

Every patient was untreated before thyroid surgery. The table lists this clone with many counts. Authors' methods: A classifier of distant metastasis in papillary thyroid cancer was built from CDR3 differences (across clinicopathological groups). TCRdb redid the clone calls on the PCR reads using MiXCR. These V and J calls are TCRdb output, not the study's own analysis. The table shows more than 90,000 clones, with roughly 12% occurring only once. Sequencing input: blood. The TCR comes from a female donor with papillary thyroid cancer or a benign thyroid nodule (not recorded which). Some clones in this sample may be carry-over from other donors' samples.

Here the CDR3 reads CASSFGRGGWATDTQYF. The CDR3 nucleotides are TGCGCCAGCAGCTTCGGTCGGGGGGGATGGGCCACAGATACGCAGTATTTT. This rearrangement joins TRBV5-1 to TRBJ2-3; TRBD2 agrees at 8 bases. Germline loops: CDR1 SGHRS, CDR2 YFSETQ. Trimming removed 2 bases from V and 2 bases from J; junction bases left unmatched: 10. The CDR3 runs to 17 residues.